This entry is about one T cell receptor (beta chain). This sample was included in a study of control samples from healthy donors and cancer patients. Sequencing was performed with immunoSEQ multiplex PCR; in TCRdb, only in-frame clones are kept and a portion is missing. The table includes more than 150,000 clones, 85% to 95% detected once. Trimming stripped 0 bases from V and 12 bases from J, with 20 bases between. The CDR3 has 15 residues. Germline-derived CDR1 and CDR2 are MNHNY and SVGAGI (reference sequence). This TCR came from a young man in good health. This chain links TRBV6-6 with TRBJ1-2; D is uncertain. What was sequenced was blood. CDR3 region: CASSYSSSGNLGNTF. The CDR3 DNA follows: TGTGCCAGCAGTTACTCGAGCTCCGGGAACTTAGGCAACACCTTC.